Below, 18 T cell receptor beta chains from the same sample are listed, as sequenced in a study of blood T cell repertoires in COVID-19. TCRdb's copy holds only in-frame clones and misses some; the assay was immunoSEQ multiplex PCR. This repertoire shows about 270,000 clones, about 87% found once; its top ten account for about 4%. The sample taken for sequencing was PBMCs or T cells enriched from blood (not recorded which). The receptors were sampled from a woman aged 25 to 39 with acute COVID-19.

The rearrangement joins TRBV5-6 to TRBJ1-4; 7 bases are shared with TRBD1. Germline assignment: CDR1 SGHDT and CDR2 YYEEEE. The length of the CDR3 is 14 residues. After removal of 4 bases from V and 7 bases from J, the junction contained 7 bases not matched to a gene. The CDR3 DNA reads TGTGCCAGCAGCCCAGGGGGAGGTGGTGAAAAACTGTTTTTT. It encodes CASSPGGGGEKLFF.

This clone was found once. The chain combines TRBV5-4 with TRBJ2-1; tentatively, D is TRBD1 (8 bases). CDR3 length: 15 amino acids. Germline CDR1 and CDR2: SGHNT and YYREEE (reference sequence). V was trimmed by 0 bases and J by 8 bases, leaving 15 bases between them. The CDR3 coding sequence is TGTGCCAGCAGCTTGGTGAAGCGGGGACAGGATGAGCAGTTCTTC. Encoded protein: CASSLVKRGQDEQFF.

This sequence joins TRBV28 and TRBJ1-2, with 7 bases fitting TRBD1. Germline CDR1 MDHEN, CDR2 SYDVKM. The CDR3 runs 13 residues. Germline trimming cut 6 bases from V and 4 bases from J; bases unmatched to any gene: 5. The CDR3 region is CASSRGQLYGYTF. The CDR3 DNA is TGTGCCAGCAGCCGGGGACAGCTCTATGGCTACACCTTC.

The chain links TRBV25-1 to TRBJ1-6, with TRBD1 identical over 9 bases. The junction had 6 bases not matched to a gene; V was cut back by 8 bases and J by 7 bases. The germline gives CDR1 MGHDK, CDR2 SYGVNS. The CDR3 runs to 14 residues. The CDR3 spells CASSRTGENSPLHF. CDR3 bases: TGTGCCAGCTCCCGGACAGGGGAAAATTCACCCCTCCACTTT. The variable domain in full, completed from reference TRBV25-1 and TRBJ1-6, reads EADIYQTPRYLVIGTGKKITLECSQTMGHDKMYWYQQDPGMELHLIHYSYGVNSTEKGDLSSESTVSRIRTEHFPLTLESARPSHTSQYLCASSRTGENSPLHFGNGTRLTVT.

CDR3 nucleotides: TGTGCCAGCAGCCCGGCGGGGACTAGCGGATTTTACGAGCAGTACTTC. Its protein product is CASSPAGTSGFYEQYF. The chain combines TRBV7-9 with TRBJ2-7; 11 bases are shared with TRBD2. V was clipped by 5 bases and J by 4 bases; unmatched bases: 10. This CDR3 is 16 amino acids long. Germline CDR1 and CDR2: SEHNR and FQNEAQ (reference sequence).

The V gene is TRBV7-8, the J gene TRBJ2-7, with D possibly being TRBD2 (5 bases). The CDR3 contains 18 residues. Per germline, CDR1 SGHVS and CDR2 FQNEAQ. Trimming left V 0 bases short and J 9 bases short, with 27 bases between. DNA for the CDR3: TGTGCCAGCAGCTTAGCGCGAACCCCCGAGGGCAGCCAGTCACGGCAGTACTTC. This encodes CASSLARTPEGSQSRQYF.

The rearrangement uses TRBV6-1 and TRBJ2-1; TRBD1 might be the D (5 bases). The CDR3 has 16 amino acids. The ends were cut back, 2 bases at V and 7 bases at J, with 18 bases in the middle. CDR1 and CDR2 from the germline V gene are MNHNS and SASEGT. The CDR3 DNA sequence: TGTGCCAGCAGTGAACGCCCAGGGCTTCCAGGGAATGAGCAGTTCTTC. This codes for CASSERPGLPGNEQFF.

The CDR3 reads CASSTRTTSYEQYF. CDR3 DNA: TGTGCCAGCAGCACCCGGACTACTTCCTACGAGCAGTACTTC. The genes are TRBV5-8 and TRBJ2-7, with D perhaps matching TRBD2 (6 bases). Germline V gives CDR1 SGHTS, CDR2 YDEGEE. The CDR3 totals 14 residues. The V and J ends lost 4 bases and 1 base respectively, with 12 bases between them.

The chain is built from TRBV2 and TRBJ2-5; 10 bases match TRBD1. V shed 2 bases and J 5 bases; nucleotides not matched to a gene: 11. From germline, CDR1 is SNHLY and CDR2 FYNNEI. CDR3 length: 17 amino acids. The chain's CDR3 is CASSERGQGDSKETQYF. In nucleotides, the CDR3 is TGTGCCAGCAGTGAACGCGGACAGGGGGACTCAAAGGAGACCCAGTACTTC.

This chain uses TRBV14 with TRBJ2-2; D possibly corresponds to TRBD2 (5 bases). The CDR3 is 17 amino acids. V dropped 0 bases and J dropped 6 bases, with 17 bases sitting between them. CDR1 is SGHDN and CDR2 is FVKESK in the germline V gene. The CDR3 here is CASSQDLGSVYPGELFF. The DNA for the CDR3 is TGTGCCAGCAGCCAAGATCTTGGTAGCGTCTACCCCGGGGAGCTGTTTTTT.

The rearrangement links TRBV4-2 to TRBJ2-1; TRBD2 aligns across 9 bases. Germline assignment: CDR1 LGHNA and CDR2 YNFKEQ. Germline trimming cut 0 bases from V and 8 bases from J; bases unmatched to any gene: 8. CDR3 length: 16 amino acids. CDR3 loop: CASSQEVAGESDEQFF. As DNA, the CDR3 is TGTGCCAGCAGCCAAGAAGTAGCGGGAGAGAGCGATGAGCAGTTCTTC.

The chain has TRBV7-9 and TRBJ1-2; unclear D gene. Trimming took 3 bases from V and 4 from J, leaving 15 bases between them. There are 15 residues in the CDR3. Germline V lookup: CDR1 SEHNR, CDR2 FQNEAQ (reference sequence). CDR3 protein: CASSFITAVVYGYTF. The DNA for the CDR3 is TGTGCCAGCAGCTTTATCACGGCGGTGGTCTATGGCTACACCTTC.

The V gene is TRBV7-8, the J gene TRBJ1-5; a weak D match, TRBD1 (5 bases). Germline CDR1 SGHVS, CDR2 FQNEAQ. The germline V and J ends were trimmed by 3 bases and 1 base, with 13 bases remaining between them. The CDR3 has 16 amino acids. CDR3 DNA sequence: TGTGCCAGCAGCTTTACAGGTATTATGAGCAATCAGCCCCAGCATTTT. Translation: CASSFTGIMSNQPQHF. The full variable domain, its missing parts supplied by reference TRBV7-8 and TRBJ1-5, is GAGVSQSPRYKVAKRGQDVALRCDPISGHVSLFWYQQALGQGPEFLTYFQNEAQLDKSGLPSDRFFAERPEGSVSTLKIQRTQQEDSAVYLCASSFTGIMSNQPQHFGDGTRLSIL.

The gene calls are TRBV5-1 and TRBJ1-1; D unresolved. Deletions cut 3 bases from V and 0 bases from J, with 21 bases between. CDR1 SGHRS and CDR2 YFSETQ come from the germline V gene. The CDR3 consists of 18 residues. CDR3 bases: TGCGCCAGCAGCTCCCCCCTCCCGGGTTCTCGTCTGAACACTGAAGCTTTCTTT. Translation: CASSSPLPGSRLNTEAFF.

J is TRBJ2-1 and V is TRBV9; the match to TRBD1 covers 8 bases. V shed 0 bases and J 6 bases; nucleotides not matched to a gene: 8. This CDR3 region has 16 residues. From germline, CDR1 is SGDLS and CDR2 YYNGEE. The CDR3 here is CASSVGGQGALNEQFF. In DNA form, the CDR3 reads TGTGCCAGCAGCGTAGGTGGGCAGGGGGCGCTCAATGAGCAGTTCTTC.

The genes are TRBV7-8 and TRBJ1-2; 9 bases are a match to TRBD1. J was trimmed by 2 bases and V by 8 bases; bases with no gene match: 3. This CDR3 comprises 13 residues. Germline V gene data show CDR1 as SGHVS and CDR2 as FQNEAQ. CDR3 in DNA: TGTGCCAGCGGACAGGGGCTAAACTATGGCTACACCTTC. Its translation: CASGQGLNYGYTF.

This rearrangement joins TRBV3-1 (or the pseudogene TRBV3-2) to TRBJ2-1; D gene unclear. The ends were cut back, 6 bases at V and 0 bases at J, with 6 bases in the middle. The CDR3 runs to 13 residues. Germline assignment: CDR1 LGHDT and CDR2 YNNKEL (reference sequence). CDR3 in DNA: TGTGCCAGCAGGCCTAGCTCCTACAATGAGCAGTTCTTC. It codes for CASRPSSYNEQFF.

This rearrangement joins TRBV6-1 to TRBJ1-5; no clear D. CDR3 size: 14 residues. Trimming stripped 2 bases from V and 5 bases from J, with 10 bases between. Germline CDR1 is MNHNS and CDR2 is SASEGT. The DNA of the CDR3 is TGTGCCAGCAGTGAACCAACGGGAGATCAGCCCCAGCATTTT. As protein: CASSEPTGDQPQHF.